This TCR beta chain was retrieved from a study of shared clonotypes between healthy human individuals. Findings of the study overall: Rarefaction gave evidence that sorted-subset sequencing remained incomplete despite large depth.

Original methodology: ImmunoSEQ supplied junction-only sequences lacking quality scores, so filtering was different. The repertoire was sequenced with immunoSEQ multiplex PCR; TCRdb's copy has only in-frame clones and lacks some. V, J and clone size reflect that table, while D and trimming were determined from the DNA. The table has about 120,000 clones, 68% seen once. For this clone: Antigen: not known.

This CDR3 region has 16 residues. Germline CDR1 SGHTA, CDR2 FQGTGA. With 0 bases removed from V and 3 bases from J, the gap between germline ends came to 13 bases. Caucasian adults living in Nashville, Tennessee, provided all samples. CD8 memory combined CD45RO+ cells with CCR7-negative CD45RA+ TemRA cells. The chain is built from TRBV7-3 and TRBJ2-3, with D possibly TRBD1 on 6 matching bases. This clonotype was sampled from a woman aged 25-40 years in good health. Sequences were obtained from memory CD8+ T cells sorted from blood. Indicated subset: CD45RO+ cells pooled with CCR7-negative TemRA cells. CDR3 protein: CASSLTTGSGTDTQYF. The CDR3 DNA follows: TGTGCCAGCAGCTTAACAACAGGGTCGGGGACAGATACGCAGTATTTT.